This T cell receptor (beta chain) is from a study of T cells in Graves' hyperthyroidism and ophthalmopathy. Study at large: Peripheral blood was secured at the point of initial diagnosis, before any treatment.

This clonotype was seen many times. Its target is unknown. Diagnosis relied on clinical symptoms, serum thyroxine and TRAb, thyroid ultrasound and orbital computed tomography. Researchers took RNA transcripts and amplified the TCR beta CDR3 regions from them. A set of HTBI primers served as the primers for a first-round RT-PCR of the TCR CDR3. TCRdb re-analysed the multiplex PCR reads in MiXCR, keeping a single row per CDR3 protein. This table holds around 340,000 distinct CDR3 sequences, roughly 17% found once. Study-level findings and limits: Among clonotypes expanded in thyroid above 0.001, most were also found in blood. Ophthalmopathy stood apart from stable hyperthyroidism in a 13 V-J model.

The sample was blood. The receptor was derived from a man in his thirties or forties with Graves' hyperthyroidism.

CDR3 sequence (DNA): TGTGCCAGCTCACCAGACGTCGGCAGGGTGGAAGCTTTCTTT. Encoded protein: CASSPDVGRVEAFF. This sequence joins TRBV18 and TRBJ1-1; D might be TRBD1 (5 bases). The CDR3 is made up of 14 amino acids. V lost 2 bases and J lost 8, with 15 bases in between. CDR1 is KGHSH, CDR2 LQKENI, per germline. The whole variable domain, filled in from reference TRBV18 and TRBJ1-1, reads NAGVMQNPRHLVRRRGQEARLRCSPMKGHSHVYWYRQLPEEGLKFMVYLQKENIIDESGMPKERFSAEFPKEGPSILRIQQVVRGDSAAYFCASSPDVGRVEAFFGQGTRLTVV.